The T cell receptor (beta chain) under discussion was sequenced for a study of cytomegalovirus exposure and HLA in healthy donors. As for this clone: Its antigen remains unidentified.

Findings and caveats of the study: The authors assumed roughly uniform sequencing depth across donors for presence/absence analyses. With later analysis, a missense DCLRE1C variant became linked to TCR beta V- and J-gene trimming.

The CDR3 extends over 15 amino acids. Trimming stripped 2 bases from V and 4 bases from J, with 11 bases between. Per germline, CDR1 WNHNN and CDR2 SYGVQD (reference sequence). Amplification used 60 Vbeta primers and 13 Jbeta primers. As handled by the study authors: In a later analysis, the count reached 76 million or so unique TCR beta chains, with about 12 million shared. Produced via immunoSEQ multiplex PCR; TCRdb's table is partial and in-frame only. The V and J calls and clone size were taken over from that table, and D and trimming were inferred from the DNA. The sample has over 110,000 clones, 65% to 85% seen once; the top ten hold approximately 2.3%.

Sequences were obtained from PBMCs. The V and J genes are TRBV10-1 and TRBJ2-2; D may be TRBD2 (5 bases). The TCR comes from a male donor in good health and CMV-seronegative. This CDR3 is CASSEEGIGTGELFF. DNA for the CDR3: TGCGCCAGCAGTGAGGAGGGTATAGGCACCGGGGAGCTGTTTTTT.